This is a list of T cell receptor beta chains from one sample in a study of T-cell memory formation after mild COVID-19. TCRdb re-called the 5' RACE reads with MiXCR, one entry per CDR3 protein. Seen here are under 250,000 distinct CDR3 sequences, approximately 15% observed once, and the top ten hold more than 2%. The specimen sequenced was PBMCs or a T cell subset sorted from them (not recorded which). The source is an adult woman who had mild COVID-19 (a few samples of this study predate the infection). Cell type and time point are not known. Both conserved end residues are part of each CDR3. Each record gives: D gene, CDR3 length, J gene, clone size, V gene, CDR3 DNA, CDR3 protein. The D gene is left open where the match is weak. Clone size is not always given. Where it is, it says once, few, many or a class for expanded clones.

d_gene: .
len: 15
j_gene: TRBJ2-7
abundance: few
v_gene: TRBV5-1
CDR3nt: TGCGCCAGCAGCTTGGACGCCGGGAGTTTCAACGAGCAGTACTTC
CDR3aa: CASSLDAGSFNEQYF

d_gene: TRBD1
len: 18
j_gene: TRBJ2-7
abundance: .
v_gene: TRBV18
CDR3nt: TGTGCCAGCTCACCGAATCCCCCCACAGGGGCCAACTCCTACGAGCAGTACTTC
CDR3aa: CASSPNPPTGANSYEQYF

d_gene: .
len: 13
j_gene: TRBJ1-2
abundance: .
v_gene: TRBV30
CDR3nt: TGTGCCTGGAGTGTAAAAATTAACTATGGCTACACCTTC
CDR3aa: CAWSVKINYGYTF

d_gene: .
len: 16
j_gene: TRBJ2-7
abundance: many
v_gene: TRBV24-1
CDR3nt: TGTGCCACCAGTGATACCAGGGGCACCAGCGCCTACGAGCAGTACTTC
CDR3aa: CATSDTRGTSAYEQYF

d_gene: TRBD2
len: 17
j_gene: TRBJ2-3
abundance: many
v_gene: TRBV10-3
CDR3nt: TGTGCCATCAGCGGGACTAGCTCCCACCCAGGCACAGATACGCAGTATTTT
CDR3aa: CAISGTSSHPGTDTQYF

d_gene: TRBD2
len: 19
j_gene: TRBJ2-7
abundance: few
v_gene: TRBV5-1
CDR3nt: TGCGCCAGCAGCTCTTTGGTGGGACTAGCGCGGGGGGGATCCTACGAGCAGTACTTC
CDR3aa: CASSSLVGLARGGSYEQYF

d_gene: .
len: 14
j_gene: TRBJ2-1
abundance: few
v_gene: TRBV15
CDR3nt: TGTGCCACCTGTACGGGGGCGGTCTACAATGAGCAGTTCTTC
CDR3aa: CATCTGAVYNEQFF

d_gene: .
len: 14
j_gene: TRBJ1-1
abundance: .
v_gene: TRBV9
CDR3nt: TGTGCCAGCAGCGTAGATGGTGGGAACACTGAAGCTTTCTTT
CDR3aa: CASSVDGGNTEAFF

d_gene: .
len: 15
j_gene: TRBJ1-1
abundance: few
v_gene: TRBV5-1
CDR3nt: TGCGCCAGCAGCTTGGAGATAGGGCGGAACACTGAAGCTTTCTTT
CDR3aa: CASSLEIGRNTEAFF

d_gene: .
len: 14
j_gene: TRBJ2-4
abundance: .
v_gene: TRBV18
CDR3nt: TGTGCCAGCTCACTGACAAGCGCCAAAAACATTCAGTACTTC
CDR3aa: CASSLTSAKNIQYF

d_gene: .
len: 14
j_gene: TRBJ2-1
abundance: .
v_gene: TRBV29-1
CDR3nt: TGCAGCGTTGAGTCCCCGGGGATATACAATGAGCAGTTCTTC
CDR3aa: CSVESPGIYNEQFF

d_gene: TRBD1
len: 15
j_gene: TRBJ2-1
abundance: many
v_gene: TRBV10-3
CDR3nt: TGTGCCATCAGTGACATCTTAACCGAAGGGGGCGAAGGGTTCTTC
CDR3aa: CAISDILTEGGEGFF

d_gene: TRBD1
len: 15
j_gene: TRBJ2-7
abundance: few
v_gene: TRBV10-3
CDR3nt: TGTGCCATCAGTAACCCCGGGACAGGAGGCTACGAGCAGTACTTC
CDR3aa: CAISNPGTGGYEQYF

d_gene: .
len: 15
j_gene: TRBJ1-5
abundance: few
v_gene: TRBV5-5
CDR3nt: TGTGCCAGCAGCTTGGATGGCCAGACCAATCAGCCCCAGCATTTT
CDR3aa: CASSLDGQTNQPQHF

d_gene: .
len: 13
j_gene: TRBJ2-5
abundance: .
v_gene: TRBV23-1
CDR3nt: TGCGCCAGCAGCGAACAGGGAAAAGAGACCCAGTACTTC
CDR3aa: CASSEQGKETQYF

d_gene: .
len: 13
j_gene: TRBJ1-1
abundance: .
v_gene: TRBV5-1
CDR3nt: TGCGCCAGCAGCTTTGACGGAGACACTGAAGCTTTCTTT
CDR3aa: CASSFDGDTEAFF

d_gene: .
len: 12
j_gene: TRBJ2-2
abundance: .
v_gene: TRBV12-3/TRBV12-4
CDR3nt: TGTGCCAGCAGCCCAGGCACCGGGGAGCTGTTTTTT
CDR3aa: CASSPGTGELFF

d_gene: .
len: 12
j_gene: TRBJ1-2
abundance: many
v_gene: TRBV15
CDR3nt: TGTGCCACCAGTATAGGAAACTATGGCTACACCTTC
CDR3aa: CATSIGNYGYTF

d_gene: TRBD2
len: 16
j_gene: TRBJ2-3
abundance: few
v_gene: TRBV5-1
CDR3nt: TGCGCCAGCAGCTTGGCACTAGCGGGGAGCACAGATACGCAGTATTTT
CDR3aa: CASSLALAGSTDTQYF

d_gene: .
len: 15
j_gene: TRBJ2-1
abundance: .
v_gene: TRBV7-2
CDR3nt: TGTGCCAGCAGCTCTCCTAGCTGGGATTACAATGAGCAGTTCTTC
CDR3aa: CASSSPSWDYNEQFF

d_gene: .
len: 12
j_gene: TRBJ1-1
abundance: few
v_gene: TRBV5-6
CDR3nt: TGTGCCAGCAGCCGTGAGACATCGGTGGCTTTCTTT
CDR3aa: CASSRETSVAFF

d_gene: .
len: 12
j_gene: TRBJ2-1
abundance: .
v_gene: TRBV5-1
CDR3nt: TGCGCCAGCAGCTTGGATAGCGATGAGCAGTTCTTC
CDR3aa: CASSLDSDEQFF

d_gene: TRBD2
len: 16
j_gene: TRBJ2-3
abundance: .
v_gene: TRBV4-1
CDR3nt: TGCGCCAGCAGCCAAGAACGGGGGGATATCACAGATACGCAGTATTTT
CDR3aa: CASSQERGDITDTQYF

d_gene: .
len: 14
j_gene: TRBJ2-7
abundance: .
v_gene: TRBV7-8
CDR3nt: TGTGCCAGCAGCCCAGGGGTCATCTCCTACGAGCAGTACTTC
CDR3aa: CASSPGVISYEQYF

d_gene: .
len: 15
j_gene: TRBJ2-3
abundance: many
v_gene: TRBV12-3/TRBV12-4
CDR3nt: TGTGCCAGCAGCCCCTATGGGGGCGCTAGGGATACGCAGTATTTT
CDR3aa: CASSPYGGARDTQYF

d_gene: .
len: 14
j_gene: TRBJ1-2
abundance: few
v_gene: TRBV29-1
CDR3nt: TGCAGCGTTGGGGCCTGGGGGGGCTCCGATGGCTACACCTTC
CDR3aa: CSVGAWGGSDGYTF

d_gene: .
len: 14
j_gene: TRBJ2-7
abundance: .
v_gene: TRBV11-3
CDR3nt: TGTGCCAGCAGCTTAGATCCGGACGGGAAGGAACAGTACTTC
CDR3aa: CASSLDPDGKEQYF

d_gene: TRBD1
len: 14
j_gene: TRBJ1-5
abundance: few
v_gene: TRBV10-3
CDR3nt: TGTGCCATCAGCCTTACAGGGGACAATCAGCCCCAGCATTTT
CDR3aa: CAISLTGDNQPQHF

d_gene: TRBD2
len: 14
j_gene: TRBJ2-5
abundance: .
v_gene: TRBV6-2/TRBV6-3
CDR3nt: TGTGCCAGCAGGCGACTAGCGGGAGTTGGAACCCAGTACTTC
CDR3aa: CASRRLAGVGTQYF

d_gene: .
len: 13
j_gene: TRBJ2-2
abundance: few
v_gene: TRBV12-3/TRBV12-4
CDR3nt: TGTGCCAGCAGCCCCGACGGCACCGGGGAGCTGTTTTTT
CDR3aa: CASSPDGTGELFF

d_gene: TRBD1
len: 16
j_gene: TRBJ2-2
abundance: .
v_gene: TRBV25-1
CDR3nt: TGTGCCAGCAGTGCCCGGGACAGGGTTCCGACCGGGGAGCTGTTTTTT
CDR3aa: CASSARDRVPTGELFF

d_gene: .
len: 13
j_gene: TRBJ2-3
abundance: .
v_gene: TRBV30
CDR3nt: TGTGCCTGGTGTCCAGGGTACACAGATACGCAGTATTTT
CDR3aa: CAWCPGYTDTQYF

d_gene: TRBD1
len: 15
j_gene: TRBJ2-5
abundance: .
v_gene: TRBV5-1
CDR3nt: TGCGCCAGCAGCTTGGATCCTCGGACAGGAGAGACCCAGTACTTC
CDR3aa: CASSLDPRTGETQYF

d_gene: TRBD1
len: 16
j_gene: TRBJ1-1
abundance: few
v_gene: TRBV5-1
CDR3nt: TGCGCCAGCAGCCCCCGAGGGACAGGGTTGAACACTGAAGCTTTCTTT
CDR3aa: CASSPRGTGLNTEAFF

d_gene: TRBD1
len: 16
j_gene: TRBJ1-2
abundance: .
v_gene: TRBV18
CDR3nt: TGTGCCAGCTCACCAACCCGACAGGGTGAACGAAATGGCTACACCTTC
CDR3aa: CASSPTRQGERNGYTF

d_gene: .
len: 12
j_gene: TRBJ2-7
abundance: .
v_gene: TRBV5-4
CDR3nt: TGTGCCAGCAGCTTTCACACCTACGAGCAGTACTTC
CDR3aa: CASSFHTYEQYF

d_gene: .
len: 11
j_gene: TRBJ1-5
abundance: many
v_gene: TRBV6-5
CDR3nt: TGTGCCAGCAGCCATGGGGGAGCCCAGCATTTT
CDR3aa: CASSHGGAQHF

d_gene: TRBD2
len: 16
j_gene: TRBJ2-1
abundance: .
v_gene: TRBV19
CDR3nt: TGTGCCAGTATGAGGTCCGGGACTAGAATTTCCCATGAGCAGTTCTTC
CDR3aa: CASMRSGTRISHEQFF

d_gene: .
len: 14
j_gene: TRBJ1-2
abundance: few
v_gene: TRBV5-4
CDR3nt: TGTGCCAGCAGCCTTGGTAGGGAAAACTATGGCTACACCTTC
CDR3aa: CASSLGRENYGYTF

d_gene: .
len: 13
j_gene: TRBJ1-2
abundance: .
v_gene: TRBV5-1
CDR3nt: TGCGCCAGCAGCTTGGCCACGGCGTATGGCTACACCTTC
CDR3aa: CASSLATAYGYTF

d_gene: .
len: 13
j_gene: TRBJ1-5
abundance: .
v_gene: TRBV25-1
CDR3nt: TGTGCCAGCAGTGCCGGGATTCATCAGCCCCAGCATTTT
CDR3aa: CASSAGIHQPQHF

d_gene: TRBD2
len: 15
j_gene: TRBJ2-1
abundance: many
v_gene: TRBV5-1
CDR3nt: TGCGCCAGCAGCCCTAGCGGGAGCCCCTACAATGAGCAGTTCTTC
CDR3aa: CASSPSGSPYNEQFF

d_gene: .
len: 12
j_gene: TRBJ2-7
abundance: once
v_gene: TRBV20-1
CDR3nt: TGCAGTGCTAGAGATGGAGGGAACGAGCAGTACTTC
CDR3aa: CSARDGGNEQYF

d_gene: .
len: 17
j_gene: TRBJ1-4
abundance: .
v_gene: TRBV20-1
CDR3nt: TGCAGTGCTAGGGATCCGGGACTAAGCGGCCCAAATGAAAAACTGTTTTTT
CDR3aa: CSARDPGLSGPNEKLFF

d_gene: TRBD1
len: 16
j_gene: TRBJ2-1
abundance: .
v_gene: TRBV24-1
CDR3nt: TGTGCCACCAGTGACCCACAGGGGGCTCGCCACAATGAGCAGTTCTTC
CDR3aa: CATSDPQGARHNEQFF

d_gene: .
len: 14
j_gene: TRBJ1-3
abundance: few
v_gene: TRBV12-5
CDR3nt: TGTGCTAGTGGTTTGGGACATCGAAGTAACACCATATATTTT
CDR3aa: CASGLGHRSNTIYF

d_gene: TRBD2
len: 12
j_gene: TRBJ2-7
abundance: .
v_gene: TRBV29-1
CDR3nt: TGCAGCGTTGGGGAGGGACCCTACGAGCAGTACTTC
CDR3aa: CSVGEGPYEQYF

d_gene: TRBD1
len: 14
j_gene: TRBJ1-4
abundance: many
v_gene: TRBV6-6
CDR3nt: TGTGCCAGCAGTTATGACGCAGGGGGTGAAAAACTGTTTTTT
CDR3aa: CASSYDAGGEKLFF

d_gene: .
len: 16
j_gene: TRBJ2-3
abundance: many
v_gene: TRBV5-1
CDR3nt: TGCGCCAGCAGCCGGGATGGGGGGTTCGGCACAGATACGCAGTATTTT
CDR3aa: CASSRDGGFGTDTQYF

d_gene: .
len: 12
j_gene: TRBJ2-7
abundance: few
v_gene: TRBV4-2
CDR3nt: TGTGCCAGCAGCCAAGATCGAAGGGGGCAGTACTTC
CDR3aa: CASSQDRRGQYF

d_gene: TRBD2
len: 15
j_gene: TRBJ2-1
abundance: .
v_gene: TRBV20-1
CDR3nt: TGCAGTGCTAGAGTCGGGACTAGCGCTTACAATGAGCAGTTCTTC
CDR3aa: CSARVGTSAYNEQFF